This T cell receptor beta chain was profiled in a study of blood T cell repertoires in COVID-19. In the study overall: Some COVID-19 samples were acute and others convalescent; all came from the United States, Italy and Spain.

Participant ages covered about 18 to 100 years across about 22 US areas. Cohort 3 recovered donors had two negative PCRs, clearance, or symptom resolution. Per the original data handling: Amplified reference gene primers provided the basis for estimating nucleated cell counts. Using immunoSEQ multiplex PCR, the repertoire was profiled, and TCRdb retains in-frame clones only, with some absent. V and J calls and clone size are as listed in that table; D and trimming were resolved from the DNA. Counted here are about 270,000 clones, around 90% occurring once; the ten biggest clones make up 3%. The germline CDR1 and CDR2 sequences are SGHNT and YYREEE (reference sequence). Trimming cost V 1 base and J 1 base, with 9 bases left between them. The CDR3 spans 14 residues.

The chain is built from TRBV5-4 and TRBJ2-7, with a possible D match to TRBD2 (6 bases). The clonotype was recovered from a woman between 45 and 65 years old who had recovered from COVID-19. Material: PBMCs or T cells enriched from blood (not recorded which). DNA for the CDR3: TGTGCCAGCAGCTTGCGTAGCGGATCCTACGAGCAGTACTTC. This encodes CASSLRSGSYEQYF.